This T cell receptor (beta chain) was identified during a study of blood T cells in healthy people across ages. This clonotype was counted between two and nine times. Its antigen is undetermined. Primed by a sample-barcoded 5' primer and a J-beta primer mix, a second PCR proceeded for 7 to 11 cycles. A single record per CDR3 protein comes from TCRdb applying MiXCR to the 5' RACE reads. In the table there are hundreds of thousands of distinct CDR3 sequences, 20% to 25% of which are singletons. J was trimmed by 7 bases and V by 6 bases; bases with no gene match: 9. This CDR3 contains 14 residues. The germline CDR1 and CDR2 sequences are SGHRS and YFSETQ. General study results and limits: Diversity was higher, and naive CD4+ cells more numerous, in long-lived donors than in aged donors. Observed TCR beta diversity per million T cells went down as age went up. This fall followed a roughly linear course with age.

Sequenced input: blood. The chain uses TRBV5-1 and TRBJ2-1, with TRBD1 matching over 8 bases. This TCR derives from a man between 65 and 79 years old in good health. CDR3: CASTMTGVENEQFF. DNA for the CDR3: TGCGCCAGCACTATGACAGGGGTAGAAAATGAGCAGTTCTTC.